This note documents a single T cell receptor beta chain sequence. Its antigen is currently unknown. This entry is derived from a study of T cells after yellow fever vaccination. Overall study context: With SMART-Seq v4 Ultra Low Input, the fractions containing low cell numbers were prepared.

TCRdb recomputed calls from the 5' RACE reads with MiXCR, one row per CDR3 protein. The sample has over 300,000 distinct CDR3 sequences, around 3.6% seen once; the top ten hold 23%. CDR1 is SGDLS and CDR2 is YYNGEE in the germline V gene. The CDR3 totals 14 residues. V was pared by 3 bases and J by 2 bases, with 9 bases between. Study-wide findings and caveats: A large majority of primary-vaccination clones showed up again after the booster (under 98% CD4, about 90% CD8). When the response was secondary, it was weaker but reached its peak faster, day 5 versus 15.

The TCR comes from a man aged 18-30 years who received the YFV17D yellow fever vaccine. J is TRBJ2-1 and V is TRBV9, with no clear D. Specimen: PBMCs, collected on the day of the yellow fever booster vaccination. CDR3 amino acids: CASSARQAYNEQFF. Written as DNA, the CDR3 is TGTGCCAGCAGCGCGCGCCAGGCCTACAATGAGCAGTTCTTC.